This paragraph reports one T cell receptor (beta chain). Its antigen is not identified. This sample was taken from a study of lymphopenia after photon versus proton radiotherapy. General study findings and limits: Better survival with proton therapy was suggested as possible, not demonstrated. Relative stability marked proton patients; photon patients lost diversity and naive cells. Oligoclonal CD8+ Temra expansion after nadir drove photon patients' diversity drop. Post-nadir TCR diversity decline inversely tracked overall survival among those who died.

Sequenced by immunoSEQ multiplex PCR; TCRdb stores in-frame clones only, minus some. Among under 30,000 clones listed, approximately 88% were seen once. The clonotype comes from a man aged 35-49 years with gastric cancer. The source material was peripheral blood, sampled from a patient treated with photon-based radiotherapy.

Written as DNA, the CDR3 is TGTGCCAGCAGTCTACGATCGGACAGGGCTGGCTACACCTTC. Translation gives CASSLRSDRAGYTF. The chain employs TRBV27 and TRBJ1-2; 8 positions match TRBD1. The germline CDR1 and CDR2 sequences are MNHEY and SMNVEV (reference sequence). The V and J ends lost 5 bases and 7 bases, in that order; junction bases with no gene match: 9. The CDR3 has 14 residues.